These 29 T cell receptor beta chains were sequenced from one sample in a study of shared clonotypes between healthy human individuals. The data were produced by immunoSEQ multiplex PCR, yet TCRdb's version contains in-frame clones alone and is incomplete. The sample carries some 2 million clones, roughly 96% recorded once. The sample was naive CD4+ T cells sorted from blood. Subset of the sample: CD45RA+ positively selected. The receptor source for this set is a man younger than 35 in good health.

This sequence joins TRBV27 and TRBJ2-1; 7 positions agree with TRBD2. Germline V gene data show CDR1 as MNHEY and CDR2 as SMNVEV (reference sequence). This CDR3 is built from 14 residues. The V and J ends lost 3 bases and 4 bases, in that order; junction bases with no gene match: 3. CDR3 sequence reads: CASSLEGGYNEQFF. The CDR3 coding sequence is TGTGCCAGCAGTTTGGAGGGAGGGTACAATGAGCAGTTCTTC.

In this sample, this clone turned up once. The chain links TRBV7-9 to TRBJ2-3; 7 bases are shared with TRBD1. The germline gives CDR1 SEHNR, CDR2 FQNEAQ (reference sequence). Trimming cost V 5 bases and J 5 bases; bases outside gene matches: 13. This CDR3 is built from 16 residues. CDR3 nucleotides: TGTGCCAGCAGCACCCGGGCGGCAGGGGGTGAAGATACGCAGTATTTT. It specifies CASSTRAAGGEDTQYF.

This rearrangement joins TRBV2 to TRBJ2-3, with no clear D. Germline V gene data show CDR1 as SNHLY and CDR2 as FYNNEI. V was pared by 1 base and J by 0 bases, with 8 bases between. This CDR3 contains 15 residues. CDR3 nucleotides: TGTGCCAGCAGTGAAGGGGGTCCCAGCACAGATACGCAGTATTTT. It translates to CASSEGGPSTDTQYF.

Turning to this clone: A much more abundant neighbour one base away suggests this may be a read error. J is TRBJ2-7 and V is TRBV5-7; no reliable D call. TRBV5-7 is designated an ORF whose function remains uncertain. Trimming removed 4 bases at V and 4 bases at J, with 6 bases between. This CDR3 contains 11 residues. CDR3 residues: CASSRVYEQYF. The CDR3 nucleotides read TGTGCCAGCAGCCGGGTTTACGAGCAGTACTTC.

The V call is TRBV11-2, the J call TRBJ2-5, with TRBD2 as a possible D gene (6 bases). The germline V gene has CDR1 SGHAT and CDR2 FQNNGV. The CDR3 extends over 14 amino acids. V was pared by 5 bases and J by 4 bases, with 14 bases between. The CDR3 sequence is CASSLQRTTETQYF. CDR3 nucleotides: TGTGCCAGCAGCCTCCAGAGGACTACAGAGACCCAGTACTTC.

The CDR3 protein is CASSPPVIVLAGVDTQYF. The CDR3, as DNA: TGTGCCAGCTCACCACCGGTTATCGTCCTAGCGGGGGTTGATACGCAGTATTTT. The chain carries TRBV18 and TRBJ2-3, with 10 bases identical to TRBD2. V lost 0 bases to trimming and J lost 6 bases; unmatched junction nucleotides: 12. The CDR3 is 18 residues long. Germline lookup yields CDR1 KGHSH and CDR2 LQKENI.

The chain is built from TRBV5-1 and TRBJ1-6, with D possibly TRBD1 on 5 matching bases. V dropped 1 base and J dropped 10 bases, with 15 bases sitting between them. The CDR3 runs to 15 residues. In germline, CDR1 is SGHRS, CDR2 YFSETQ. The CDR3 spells CASSLSGRERSPLHF. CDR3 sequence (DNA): TGCGCCAGCAGCTTGAGCGGCAGGGAGCGATCACCCCTCCACTTT. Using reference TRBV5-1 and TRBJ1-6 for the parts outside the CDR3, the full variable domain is KAGVTQTPRYLIKTRGQQVTLSCSPISGHRSVSWYQQTPGQGLQFLFEYFSETQRNKGNFPGRFSGRQFSNSRSEMNVSTLELGDSALYLCASSLSGRERSPLHFGNGTRLTVT.

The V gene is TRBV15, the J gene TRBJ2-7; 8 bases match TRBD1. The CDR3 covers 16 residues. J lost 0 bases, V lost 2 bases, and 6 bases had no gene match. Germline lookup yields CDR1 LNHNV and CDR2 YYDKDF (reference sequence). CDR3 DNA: TGTGCCACCAGCAGACAAAGACAGGGGTCCTCCTACGAGCAGTACTTC. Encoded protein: CATSRQRQGSSYEQYF.

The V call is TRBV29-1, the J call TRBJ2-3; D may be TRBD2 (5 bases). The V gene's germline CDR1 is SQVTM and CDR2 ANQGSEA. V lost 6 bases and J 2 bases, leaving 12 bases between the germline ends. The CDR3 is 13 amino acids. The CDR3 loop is CSVLGLLTDTQYF. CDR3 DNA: TGCAGCGTCCTTGGACTTCTCACAGATACGCAGTATTTT.

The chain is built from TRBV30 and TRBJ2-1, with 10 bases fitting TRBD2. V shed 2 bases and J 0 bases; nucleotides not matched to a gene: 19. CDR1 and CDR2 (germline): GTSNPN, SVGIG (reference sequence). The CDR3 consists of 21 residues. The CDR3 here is CAWSRSRVDLAGVLSYNEQFF. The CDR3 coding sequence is TGTGCCTGGAGTCGGTCCCGGGTCGACCTAGCGGGAGTCCTCTCCTACAATGAGCAGTTCTTC.

This CDR3 is CASGGYREQYF. Here the CDR3 DNA reads TGTGCCAGCGGAGGATATCGGGAGCAGTACTTC. The J gene is TRBJ2-7, the V gene TRBV28, with D maybe TRBD2 (5 bases). Germline values: CDR1 MDHEN, CDR2 SYDVKM. CDR3 size: 11 residues. Trimming shortened V by 8 bases and J by 7 bases, and 12 bases separated the two germline ends.

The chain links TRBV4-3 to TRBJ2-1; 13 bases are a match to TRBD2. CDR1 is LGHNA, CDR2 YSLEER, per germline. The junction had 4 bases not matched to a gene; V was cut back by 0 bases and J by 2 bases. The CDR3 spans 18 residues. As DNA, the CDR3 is TGCGCCAGCAGCCAAGATCGGACTAGCGGGAGCCCCTACAATGAGCAGTTCTTC. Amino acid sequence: CASSQDRTSGSPYNEQFF.

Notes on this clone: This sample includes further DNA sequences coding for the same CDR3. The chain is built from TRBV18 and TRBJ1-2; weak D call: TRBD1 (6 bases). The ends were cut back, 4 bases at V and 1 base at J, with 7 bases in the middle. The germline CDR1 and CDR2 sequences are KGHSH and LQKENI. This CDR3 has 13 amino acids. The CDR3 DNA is TGTGCCAGCTCACAACAGGGTAACTATGGCTACACCTTC. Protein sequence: CASSQQGNYGYTF.

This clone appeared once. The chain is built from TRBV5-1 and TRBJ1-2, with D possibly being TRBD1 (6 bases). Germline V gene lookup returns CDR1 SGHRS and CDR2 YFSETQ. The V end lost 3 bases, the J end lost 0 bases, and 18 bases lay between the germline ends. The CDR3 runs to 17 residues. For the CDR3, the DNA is TGCGCCAGCAGCTCTCCGGACAGACGCCTAGCTAACTATGGCTACACCTTC. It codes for CASSSPDRRLANYGYTF.

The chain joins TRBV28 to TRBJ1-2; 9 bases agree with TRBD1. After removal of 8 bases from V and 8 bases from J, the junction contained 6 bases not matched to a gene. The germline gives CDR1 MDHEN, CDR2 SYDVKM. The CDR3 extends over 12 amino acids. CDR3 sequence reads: CASEDRGEGYTF. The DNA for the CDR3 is TGTGCCAGCGAGGACAGGGGAGAGGGCTACACCTTC.

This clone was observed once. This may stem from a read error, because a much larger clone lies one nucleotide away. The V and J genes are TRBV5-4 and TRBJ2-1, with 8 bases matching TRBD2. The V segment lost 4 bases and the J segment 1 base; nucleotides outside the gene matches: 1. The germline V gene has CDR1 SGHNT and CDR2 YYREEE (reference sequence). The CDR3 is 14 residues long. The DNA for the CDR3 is TGTGCCAGCAGCGCGGGGGGTTCCTACAATGAGCAGTTCTTC. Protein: CASSAGGSYNEQFF.

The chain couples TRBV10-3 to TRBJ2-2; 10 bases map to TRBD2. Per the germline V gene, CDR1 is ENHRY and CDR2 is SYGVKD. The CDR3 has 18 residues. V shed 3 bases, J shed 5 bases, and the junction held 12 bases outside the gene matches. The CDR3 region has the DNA TGTGCCATCAGTGATCGAGACGTAGCGGGGGGAGGAACCGGGGAGCTGTTTTTT. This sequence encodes CAISDRDVAGGGTGELFF.

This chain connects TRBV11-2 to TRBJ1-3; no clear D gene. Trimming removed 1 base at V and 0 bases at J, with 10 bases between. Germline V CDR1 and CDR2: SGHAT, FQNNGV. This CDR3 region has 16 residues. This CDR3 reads CASSLGAQSSGNTIYF. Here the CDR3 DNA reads TGTGCCAGCAGCTTAGGGGCCCAGAGCTCTGGAAACACCATATATTTT.

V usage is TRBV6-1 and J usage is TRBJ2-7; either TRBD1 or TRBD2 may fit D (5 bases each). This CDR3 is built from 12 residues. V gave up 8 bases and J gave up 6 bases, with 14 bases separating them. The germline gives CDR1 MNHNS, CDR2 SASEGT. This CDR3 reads CASASGRSEQYF. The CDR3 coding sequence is TGTGCCAGCGCCTCGGGACGAAGCGAGCAGTACTTC.

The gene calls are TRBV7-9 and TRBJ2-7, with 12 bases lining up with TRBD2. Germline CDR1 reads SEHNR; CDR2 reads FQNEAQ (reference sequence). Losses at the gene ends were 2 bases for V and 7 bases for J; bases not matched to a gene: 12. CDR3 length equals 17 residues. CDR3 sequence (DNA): TGTGCCAGCAGCTTAAAAGGAGAGACTAGCGGGAGCCATGAGCAGTACTTC. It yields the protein CASSLKGETSGSHEQYF. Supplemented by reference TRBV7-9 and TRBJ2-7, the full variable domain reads DTGVSQNPRHKITKRGQNVTFRCDPISEHNRLYWYRQTLGQGPEFLTYFQNEAQLEKSRLLSDRFSAERPKGSFSTLEIQRTEQGDSAMYLCASSLKGETSGSHEQYFGPGTRLTVT.

The CDR3 is CASSPSGGGYTF. The CDR3 nucleotides are TGTGCCAGCAGTCCAAGCGGTGGTGGCTACACCTTC. V gene TRBV27 combines with J gene TRBJ1-2; D gene unclear. This CDR3 has 12 residues. V was trimmed by 5 bases and J by 7 bases, leaving 11 bases between them. Per the germline V gene, CDR1 is MNHEY and CDR2 is SMNVEV (reference sequence).

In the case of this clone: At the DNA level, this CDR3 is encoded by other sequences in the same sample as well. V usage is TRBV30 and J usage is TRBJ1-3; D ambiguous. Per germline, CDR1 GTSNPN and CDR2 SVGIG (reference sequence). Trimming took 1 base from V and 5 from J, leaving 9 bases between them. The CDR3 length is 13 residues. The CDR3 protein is CAWSAGSRNTIYF. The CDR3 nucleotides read TGTGCCTGGAGTGCGGGCAGTAGAAACACCATATATTTT.

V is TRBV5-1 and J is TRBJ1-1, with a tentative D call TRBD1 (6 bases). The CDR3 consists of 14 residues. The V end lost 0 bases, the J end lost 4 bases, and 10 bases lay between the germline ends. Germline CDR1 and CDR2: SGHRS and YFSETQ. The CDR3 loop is CASSLEGQTTEAFF. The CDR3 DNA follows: TGCGCCAGCAGCTTGGAAGGACAGACCACTGAAGCTTTCTTT.

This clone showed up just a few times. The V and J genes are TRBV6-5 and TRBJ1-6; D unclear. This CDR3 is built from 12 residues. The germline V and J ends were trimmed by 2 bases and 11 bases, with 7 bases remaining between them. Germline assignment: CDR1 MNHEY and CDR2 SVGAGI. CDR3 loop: CASSYGQTPLHF. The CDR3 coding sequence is TGTGCCAGCAGTTACGGCCAAACACCCCTCCACTTT.

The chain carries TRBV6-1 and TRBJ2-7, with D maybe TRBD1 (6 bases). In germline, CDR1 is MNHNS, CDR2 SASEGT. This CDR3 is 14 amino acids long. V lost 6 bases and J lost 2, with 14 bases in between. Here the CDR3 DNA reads TGTGCCAGCAGAAGGGCAGGGGACCCCTACGAGCAGTACTTC. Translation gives CASRRAGDPYEQYF.

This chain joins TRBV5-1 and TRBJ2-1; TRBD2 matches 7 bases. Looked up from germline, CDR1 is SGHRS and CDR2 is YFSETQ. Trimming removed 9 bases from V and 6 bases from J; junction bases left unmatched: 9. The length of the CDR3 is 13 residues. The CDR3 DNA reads TGCGCCACTCGTCAGGCGGGAGTCAATGAGCAGTTCTTC. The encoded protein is CATRQAGVNEQFF.

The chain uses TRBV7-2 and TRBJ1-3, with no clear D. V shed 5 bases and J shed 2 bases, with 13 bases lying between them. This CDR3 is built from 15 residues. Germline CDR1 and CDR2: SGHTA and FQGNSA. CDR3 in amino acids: CASSPQIVAGNTIYF. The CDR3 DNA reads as TGTGCCAGCAGCCCCCAGATAGTCGCTGGAAACACCATATATTTT. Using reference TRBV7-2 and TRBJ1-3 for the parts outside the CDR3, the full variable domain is GAGVSQSPSNKVTEKGKDVELRCDPISGHTALYWYRQSLGQGLEFLIYFQGNSAPDKSGLPSDRFSAERTGGSVSTLTIQRTQQEDSAVYLCASSPQIVAGNTIYFGEGSWLTVV.

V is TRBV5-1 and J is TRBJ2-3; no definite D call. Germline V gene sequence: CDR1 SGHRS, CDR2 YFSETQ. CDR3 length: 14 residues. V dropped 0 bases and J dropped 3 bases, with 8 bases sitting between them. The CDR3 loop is CASSLEVWTDTQYF. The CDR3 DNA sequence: TGCGCCAGCAGCTTGGAGGTGTGGACAGATACGCAGTATTTT.

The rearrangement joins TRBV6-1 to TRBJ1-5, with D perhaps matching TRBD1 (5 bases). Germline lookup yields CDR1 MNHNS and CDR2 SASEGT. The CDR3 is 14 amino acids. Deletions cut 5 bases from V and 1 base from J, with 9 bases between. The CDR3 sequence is CASSWGLSNQPQHF. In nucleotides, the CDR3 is TGTGCCAGCAGTTGGGGGTTAAGCAATCAGCCCCAGCATTTT.